Listed here are 5 T cell receptor beta chains from one sample, sequenced in a study of blood T cell repertoires in COVID-19. Method: immunoSEQ multiplex PCR; TCRdb's copy keeps in-frame clones and lacks some. The table has 95,000 or so clones, approximately 91% seen once. What was sequenced was peripheral blood. The receptor source for this set is a woman between 65 and 79 years old with acute or convalescent COVID-19.

The chain uses TRBV28 and TRBJ1-5; 9 positions agree with TRBD1. The CDR3 loop spans 16 amino acids. Per the germline V gene, CDR1 is MDHEN and CDR2 is SYDVKM. Losses at the gene ends were 6 bases for V and 0 bases for J; bases not matched to a gene: 6. The CDR3 reads CASSNTTGGSNQPQHF. Written as DNA, the CDR3 is TGTGCCAGCAGCAACACGACAGGGGGTAGCAATCAGCCCCAGCATTTT.

This clone was found once. The genes are TRBV28 and TRBJ2-7; 7 bases are a match to TRBD2. Trimming cost V 5 bases and J 9 bases; bases outside gene matches: 13. The V gene's germline CDR1 is MDHEN and CDR2 SYDVKM. The CDR3 length is 14 residues. The CDR3 DNA is TGTGCCAGCAGTCCCCTAGCGGCGCCTTCTGGGCAGTACTTC. Amino acids: CASSPLAAPSGQYF.

The chain joins TRBV27 to TRBJ2-2; TRBD1 matches at 9 bases. The CDR3 extends over 15 amino acids. The V gene end was trimmed by 5 bases and the J gene end by 2 bases; junction bases not matched to a gene: 3. Per germline, CDR1 MNHEY and CDR2 SMNVEV (reference sequence). The DNA for the CDR3 is TGTGCCAGCAGTCAGGACAGGGGAAACACCGGGGAGCTGTTTTTT. This sequence encodes CASSQDRGNTGELFF.

The chain combines TRBV6-5 with TRBJ1-4; 9 bases are a match to TRBD1. The CDR3 sequence is 15 residues long. Per germline, CDR1 MNHEY and CDR2 SVGAGI. V lost 6 bases, J lost 8 bases, and 10 bases stayed unmatched. CDR3 sequence (DNA): TGTGCCAGCAGACCCGGGACAGGGCAAACAGAAAAACTGTTTTTT. This codes for CASRPGTGQTEKLFF.

V and J are TRBV7-9 and TRBJ2-7; TRBD1 is a possible D gene (6 bases). The CDR3 spans 13 residues. Trimming took off 5 bases at V and 4 bases at J, with 12 bases between the two ends. In germline, CDR1 is SEHNR, CDR2 FQNEAQ (reference sequence). The CDR3 DNA follows: TGTGCCAGCAGCAAAGGACAGACATACGAGCAGTACTTC. Translated: CASSKGQTYEQYF.